This T cell receptor beta chain was recovered during a study of blood T cell repertoires in COVID-19. As for the study in general: COVID-19 samples collected from the United States, Italy and Spain covered acute and convalescent phases. T cells, B-cell-depleted T cells, or PBMCs supplied cDNA or gDNA.

CDR3 size: 16 residues. The germline CDR1 and CDR2 sequences are SGHDT and YYEEEE. Germline trimming cut 0 bases from V and 3 bases from J; bases unmatched to any gene: 7. Methods used by the authors: For nucleated cells, counts were estimated from reference gene primer amplification. TCRdb's table, derived via immunoSEQ multiplex PCR, lists solely in-frame clones and lacks some. V and J calls and clone size come straight from that table; D and trimming were deduced from the DNA. Of around 150,000 clones listed, more than 80% were seen once; the top ten hold under 9.5%. The sequence came from a woman over 75 in a cohort sampled during active or convalescent COVID-19. The specimen sequenced was peripheral blood. V and J are TRBV5-6 and TRBJ2-3; 7 nucleotides line up with TRBD1. Here the CDR3 reads CASSLAADRSTDTQYF. The CDR3 nucleotides read TGTGCCAGCAGCTTGGCCGCGGACAGGTCTACAGATACGCAGTATTTT.